Here is one T cell receptor (beta chain) with its context. The target antigen is unknown. This record belongs to a study of T cell repertoires in cytomegalovirus infection. Study overall: Both CMV infection and a matching HLA type were indicated by public TCR beta signatures. Whole-study results and caveats: HLA-C-restricted CMV-specific TCR beta clonotypes were dominant in the ex vivo response. Accumulated public TCR beta family frequency recognized individuals carrying CMV together with the relevant HLA.

This CDR3 has 18 amino acids. The germline V gene encodes CDR1 KGHSH and CDR2 LQKENI. V was clipped by 4 bases and J by 2 bases, with 24 bases between them. TCRdb recomputed calls from the reads with MiXCR, one row per CDR3 protein. The sample has about 740,000 distinct CDR3 sequences, 35% to 45% seen once. This rearrangement joins TRBV18 to TRBJ2-7; D uncertain. The sequencing input was PBMCs. The source of this sequence is a human donor in good health (CMV status not recorded). Some clones in this sample may be carry-over from other donors' samples. As DNA, the CDR3 is TGTGCCAGCTCACGACTGTCGCTTCAGGAGAAGAAGACCTACGAGCAGTACTTC. Translation gives CASSRLSLQEKKTYEQYF.